In its sample, the clone carrying this TCR beta chain was seen a few times. The antigen remains undetermined. This specimen belongs to a study of T cells in Graves' hyperthyroidism and ophthalmopathy. Looking at the study overall: The initial diagnosis was the point when peripheral blood was collected, ahead of any treatment.

Regions amplified from RNA transcripts were the TCR beta CDR3 regions. The HTBI primer set served for first-round RT-PCR of the TCR CDR3. TCRdb called the multiplex PCR reads again in MiXCR, with one record for every CDR3 protein. The sample yields about 720,000 distinct CDR3 sequences, about a sixth seen once. General study results and limits: From stable hyperthyroidism, ophthalmopathy was separated by a 13 V-J model.

Hyperthyroidism patients were newly diagnosed, had disease duration under 2 months, and were aged 18 to 65 years. Fresh peripheral blood, 10 ml, yielded the PBMCs. The receptor comes from a man in his late teens or twenties with Graves' hyperthyroidism. Material: blood.

DNA for the CDR3: TGTGCCAGCAGTCAGGGGGCGCGGCACGAGCAGTACTTC. As protein: CASSQGARHEQYF. The chain links TRBV12-3 or TRBV12-4 to TRBJ2-7; 8 bases are a match to TRBD1. The CDR3 has 13 residues. J was trimmed by 5 bases and V by 5 bases; bases with no gene match: 5.